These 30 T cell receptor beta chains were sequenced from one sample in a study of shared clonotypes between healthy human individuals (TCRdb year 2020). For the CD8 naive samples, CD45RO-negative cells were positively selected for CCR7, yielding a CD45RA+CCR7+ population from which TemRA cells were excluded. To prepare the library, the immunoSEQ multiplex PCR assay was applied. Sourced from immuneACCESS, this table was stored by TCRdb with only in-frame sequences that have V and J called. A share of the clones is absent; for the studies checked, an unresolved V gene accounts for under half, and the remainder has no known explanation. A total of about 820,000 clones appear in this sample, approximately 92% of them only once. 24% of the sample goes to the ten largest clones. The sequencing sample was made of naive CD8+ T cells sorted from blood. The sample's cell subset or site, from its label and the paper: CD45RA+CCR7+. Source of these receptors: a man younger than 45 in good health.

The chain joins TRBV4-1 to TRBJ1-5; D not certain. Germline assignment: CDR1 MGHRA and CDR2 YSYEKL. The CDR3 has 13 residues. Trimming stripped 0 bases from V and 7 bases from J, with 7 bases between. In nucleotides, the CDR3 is TGCGCCAGCAGCCAAGACCAAGGCCAGCCCCAGCATTTT. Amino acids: CASSQDQGQPQHF.

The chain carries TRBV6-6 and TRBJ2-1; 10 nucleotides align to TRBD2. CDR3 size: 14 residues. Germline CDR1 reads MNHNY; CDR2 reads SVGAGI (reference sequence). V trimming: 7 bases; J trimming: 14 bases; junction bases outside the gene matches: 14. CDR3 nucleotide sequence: TGTGCCAGCACCAAGCGGGAGGGCCGGGTGGGTAAGTTCTTC. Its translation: CASTKREGRVGKFF.

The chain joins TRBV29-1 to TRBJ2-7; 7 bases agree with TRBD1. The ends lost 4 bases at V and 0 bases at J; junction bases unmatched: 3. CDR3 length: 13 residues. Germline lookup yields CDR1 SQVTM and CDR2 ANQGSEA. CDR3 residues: CSVVTGSSYEQYF. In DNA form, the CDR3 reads TGCAGCGTTGTGACAGGGAGCTCCTACGAGCAGTACTTC.

DNA of the CDR3: TGTGCCAGCAGCGTAGGAACCCAGGGCACAGATACGCAGTATTTT. Residues: CASSVGTQGTDTQYF. This chain uses TRBV9 with TRBJ2-3; no firm D call. The germline gives CDR1 SGDLS, CDR2 YYNGEE. The V end was cut by 0 bases, the J end by 1 base, with 9 bases between. The CDR3 extends over 15 amino acids.

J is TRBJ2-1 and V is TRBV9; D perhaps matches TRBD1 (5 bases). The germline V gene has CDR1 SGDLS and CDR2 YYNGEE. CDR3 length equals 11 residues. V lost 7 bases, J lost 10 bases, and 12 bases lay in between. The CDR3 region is CASGTRTEQFF. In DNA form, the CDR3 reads TGTGCCAGCGGAACCAGGACAGAGCAGTTCTTC. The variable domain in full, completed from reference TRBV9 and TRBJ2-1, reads DSGVTQTPKHLITATGQRVTLRCSPRSGDLSVYWYQQSLDQGLQFLIQYYNGEERAKGNILERFSAQQFPDLHSELNLSSLELGDSALYFCASGTRTEQFFGPGTRLTVL.

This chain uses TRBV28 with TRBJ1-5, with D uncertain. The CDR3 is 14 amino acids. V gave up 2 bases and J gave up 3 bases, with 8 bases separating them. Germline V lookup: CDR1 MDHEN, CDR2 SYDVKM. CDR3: CASSLGFYNQPQHF. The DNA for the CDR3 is TGTGCCAGCAGTTTAGGCTTTTACAATCAGCCCCAGCATTTT.

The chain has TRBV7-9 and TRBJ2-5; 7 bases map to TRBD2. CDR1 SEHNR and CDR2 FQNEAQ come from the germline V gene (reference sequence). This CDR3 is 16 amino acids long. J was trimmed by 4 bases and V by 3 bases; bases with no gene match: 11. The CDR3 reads CASSFWTSLYRETQYF. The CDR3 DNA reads TGTGCCAGCAGCTTTTGGACTAGTTTATACCGAGAGACCCAGTACTTC.

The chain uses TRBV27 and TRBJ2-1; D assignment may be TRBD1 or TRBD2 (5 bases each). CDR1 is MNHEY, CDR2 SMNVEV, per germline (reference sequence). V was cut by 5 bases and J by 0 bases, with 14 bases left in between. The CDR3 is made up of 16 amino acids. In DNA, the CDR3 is TGTGCCAGCAGTCCACTGGGGGACGTCTCCTACAATGAGCAGTTCTTC. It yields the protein CASSPLGDVSYNEQFF.

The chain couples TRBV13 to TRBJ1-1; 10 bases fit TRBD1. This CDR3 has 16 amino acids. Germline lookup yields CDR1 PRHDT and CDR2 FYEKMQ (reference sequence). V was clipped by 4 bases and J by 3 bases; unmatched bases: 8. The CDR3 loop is CASSSWTGGLDTEAFF. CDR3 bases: TGTGCCAGCAGCTCCTGGACAGGGGGTCTGGACACTGAAGCTTTCTTT. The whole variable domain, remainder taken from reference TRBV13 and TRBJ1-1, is AAGVIQSPRHLIKEKRETATLKCYPIPRHDTVYWYQQGPGQDPQFLISFYEKMQSDKGSIPDRFSAQQFSDYHSELNMSSLELGDSALYFCASSSWTGGLDTEAFFGQGTRLTVV.

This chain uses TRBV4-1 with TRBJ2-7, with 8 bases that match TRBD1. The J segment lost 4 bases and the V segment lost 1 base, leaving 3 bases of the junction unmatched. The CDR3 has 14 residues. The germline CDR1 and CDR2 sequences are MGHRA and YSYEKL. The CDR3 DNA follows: TGCGCCAGCAGCCAAGGCAGGGGGCTTTACGAGCAGTACTTC. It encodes CASSQGRGLYEQYF.

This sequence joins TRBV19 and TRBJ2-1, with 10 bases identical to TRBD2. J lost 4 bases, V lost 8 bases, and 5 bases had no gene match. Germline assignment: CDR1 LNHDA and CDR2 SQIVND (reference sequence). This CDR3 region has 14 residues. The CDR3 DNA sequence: TGTGCCAGTCAAACTAGCGGGGCATACAATGAGCAGTTCTTC. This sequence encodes CASQTSGAYNEQFF. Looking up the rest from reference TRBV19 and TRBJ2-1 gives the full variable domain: DGGITQSPKYLFRKEGQNVTLSCEQNLNHDAMYWYRQDPGQGLRLIYYSQIVNDFQKGDIAEGYSVSREKKESFPLTVTSAQKNPTAFYLCASQTSGAYNEQFFGPGTRLTVL.

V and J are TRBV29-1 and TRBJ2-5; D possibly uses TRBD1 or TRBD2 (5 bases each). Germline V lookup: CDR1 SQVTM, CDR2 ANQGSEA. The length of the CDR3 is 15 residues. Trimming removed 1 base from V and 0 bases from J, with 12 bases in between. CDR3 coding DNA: TGCAGCGTTGAAGGGGACCGTCAAGACCAAGAGACCCAGTACTTC. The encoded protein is CSVEGDRQDQETQYF.

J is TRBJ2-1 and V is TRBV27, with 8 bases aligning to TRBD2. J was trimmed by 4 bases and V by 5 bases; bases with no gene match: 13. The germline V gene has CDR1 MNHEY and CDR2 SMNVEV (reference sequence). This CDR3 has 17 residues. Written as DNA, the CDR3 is TGTGCCAGCAGTCCCCGGACCTTAGCGGGGAAGTACAATGAGCAGTTCTTC. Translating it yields CASSPRTLAGKYNEQFF.

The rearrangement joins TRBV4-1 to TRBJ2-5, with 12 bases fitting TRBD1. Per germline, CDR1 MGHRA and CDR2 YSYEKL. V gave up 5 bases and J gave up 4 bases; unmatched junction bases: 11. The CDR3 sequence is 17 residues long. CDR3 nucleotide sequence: TGCGCCAGCAGCGGATTGGGGGGACAGGGGGCCGGAGAGACCCAGTACTTC. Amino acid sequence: CASSGLGGQGAGETQYF.

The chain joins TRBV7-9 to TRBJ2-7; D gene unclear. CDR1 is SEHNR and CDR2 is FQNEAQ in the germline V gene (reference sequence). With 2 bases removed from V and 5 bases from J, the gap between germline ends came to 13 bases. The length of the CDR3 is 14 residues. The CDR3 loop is CASSLLGRRNEQYF. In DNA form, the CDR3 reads TGTGCCAGCAGCTTACTCGGACGGAGAAACGAGCAGTACTTC.

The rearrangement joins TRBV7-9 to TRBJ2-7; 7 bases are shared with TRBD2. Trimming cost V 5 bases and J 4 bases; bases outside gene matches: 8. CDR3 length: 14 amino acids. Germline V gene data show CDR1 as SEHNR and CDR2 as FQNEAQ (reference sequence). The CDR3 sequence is CASSPSGRDYEQYF. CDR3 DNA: TGTGCCAGCAGCCCTAGCGGTCGGGATTACGAGCAGTACTTC. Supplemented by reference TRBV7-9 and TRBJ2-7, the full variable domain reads DTGVSQNPRHKITKRGQNVTFRCDPISEHNRLYWYRQTLGQGPEFLTYFQNEAQLEKSRLLSDRFSAERPKGSFSTLEIQRTEQGDSAMYLCASSPSGRDYEQYFGPGTRLTVT.

The CDR3 DNA sequence: TGTGCCAGCAGTTTCGTCCGGATCCGGTCATGGACTGAAGCTTTCTTT. This gives the protein CASSFVRIRSWTEAFF. The gene calls are TRBV28 and TRBJ1-1; D ambiguous. The V gene's germline CDR1 is MDHEN and CDR2 SYDVKM. The V end lost 3 bases, the J end lost 5 bases, and 19 bases lay between the germline ends. The CDR3 totals 16 residues.

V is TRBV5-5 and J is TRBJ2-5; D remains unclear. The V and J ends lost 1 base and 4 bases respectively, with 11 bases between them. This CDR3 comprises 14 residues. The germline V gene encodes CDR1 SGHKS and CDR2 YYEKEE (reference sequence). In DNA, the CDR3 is TGTGCCAGCAGCTTGTTGAGAGTCTCAGAGACCCAGTACTTC. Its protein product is CASSLLRVSETQYF.

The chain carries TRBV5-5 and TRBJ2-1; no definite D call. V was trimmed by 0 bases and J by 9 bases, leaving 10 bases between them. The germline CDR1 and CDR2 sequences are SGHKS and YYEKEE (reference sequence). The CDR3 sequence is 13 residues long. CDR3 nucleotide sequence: TGTGCCAGCAGCTTGGTGGGTGCGGCTGAGCAGTTCTTC. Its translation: CASSLVGAAEQFF.

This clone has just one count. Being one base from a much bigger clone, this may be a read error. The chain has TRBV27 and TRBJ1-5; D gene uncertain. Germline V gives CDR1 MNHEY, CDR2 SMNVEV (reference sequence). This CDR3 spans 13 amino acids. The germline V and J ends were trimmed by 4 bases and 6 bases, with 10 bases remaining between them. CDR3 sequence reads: CASSYSSGQPQHF. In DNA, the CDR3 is TGTGCCAGCAGTTACTCCAGCGGTCAGCCCCAGCATTTT.

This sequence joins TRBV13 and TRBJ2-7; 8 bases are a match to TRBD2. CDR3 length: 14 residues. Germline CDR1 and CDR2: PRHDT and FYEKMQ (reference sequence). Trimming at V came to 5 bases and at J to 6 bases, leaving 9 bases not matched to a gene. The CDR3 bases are TGTGCCAGCAGCCCCAGCGGGAGTGTTGGCGAGCAGTACTTC. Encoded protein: CASSPSGSVGEQYF.

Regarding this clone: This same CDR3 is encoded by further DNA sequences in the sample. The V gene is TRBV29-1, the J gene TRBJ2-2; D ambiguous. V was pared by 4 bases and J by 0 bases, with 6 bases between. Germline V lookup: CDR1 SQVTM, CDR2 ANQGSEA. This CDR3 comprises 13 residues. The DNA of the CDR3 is TGCAGCGTTGGAGTCACGAACACCGGGGAGCTGTTTTTT. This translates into CSVGVTNTGELFF.

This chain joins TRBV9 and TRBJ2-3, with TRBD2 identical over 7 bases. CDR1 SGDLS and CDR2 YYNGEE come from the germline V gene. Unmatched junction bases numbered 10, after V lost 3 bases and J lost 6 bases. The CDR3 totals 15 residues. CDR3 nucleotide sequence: TGTGCCAGCAGCGGCGGCGGGGGTCTTGCGGATACGCAGTATTTT. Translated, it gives CASSGGGGLADTQYF.

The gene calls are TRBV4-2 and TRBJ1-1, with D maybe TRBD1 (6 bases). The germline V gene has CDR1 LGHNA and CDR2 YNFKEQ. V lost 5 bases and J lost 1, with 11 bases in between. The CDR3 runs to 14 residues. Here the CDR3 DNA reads TGTGCCAGCAGCTTGGGACAAGAGAACACTGAAGCTTTCTTT. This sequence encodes CASSLGQENTEAFF.

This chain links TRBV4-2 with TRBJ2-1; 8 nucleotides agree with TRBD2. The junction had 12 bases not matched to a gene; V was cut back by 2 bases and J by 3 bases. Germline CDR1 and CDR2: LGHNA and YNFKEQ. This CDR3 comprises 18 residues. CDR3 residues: CASSQHASGTSNYNEQFF. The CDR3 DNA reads TGTGCCAGCAGCCAACACGCCTCCGGGACTAGTAACTACAATGAGCAGTTCTTC.

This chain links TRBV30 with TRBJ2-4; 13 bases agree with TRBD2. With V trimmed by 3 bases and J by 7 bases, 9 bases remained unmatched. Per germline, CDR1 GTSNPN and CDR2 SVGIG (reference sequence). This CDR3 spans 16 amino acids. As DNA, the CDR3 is TGTGCCTGGAGGTCCGGGACTAGCGGGACCTTGAACATTCAGTACTTC. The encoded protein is CAWRSGTSGTLNIQYF.

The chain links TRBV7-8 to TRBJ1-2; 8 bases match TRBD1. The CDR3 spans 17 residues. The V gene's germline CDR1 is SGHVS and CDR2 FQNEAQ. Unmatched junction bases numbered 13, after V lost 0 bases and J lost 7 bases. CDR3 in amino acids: CASSLAFNPRGLGGYTF. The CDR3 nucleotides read TGTGCCAGCAGCTTAGCCTTTAATCCCAGGGGGCTCGGTGGCTACACCTTC.

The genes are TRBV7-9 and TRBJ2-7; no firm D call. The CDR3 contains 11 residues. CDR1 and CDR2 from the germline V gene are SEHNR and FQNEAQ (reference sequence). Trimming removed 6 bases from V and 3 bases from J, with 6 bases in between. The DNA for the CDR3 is TGTGCCAGCAGTAGGGACTACGAGCAGTACTTC. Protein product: CASSRDYEQYF.

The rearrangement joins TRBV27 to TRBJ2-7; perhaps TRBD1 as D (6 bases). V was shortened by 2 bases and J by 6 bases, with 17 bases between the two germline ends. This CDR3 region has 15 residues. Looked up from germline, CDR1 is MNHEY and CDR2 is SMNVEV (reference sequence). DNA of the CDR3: TGTGCCAGCAGTTTAGGGGGTTGGGGGCGGCTCGAGCAGTACTTC. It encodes CASSLGGWGRLEQYF.

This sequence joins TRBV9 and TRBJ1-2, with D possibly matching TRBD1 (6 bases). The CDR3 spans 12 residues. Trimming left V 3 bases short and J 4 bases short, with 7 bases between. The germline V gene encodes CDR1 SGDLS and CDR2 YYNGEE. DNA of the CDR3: TGTGCCAGCAGCGCACAGGGCTATGGCTACACCTTC. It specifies CASSAQGYGYTF.